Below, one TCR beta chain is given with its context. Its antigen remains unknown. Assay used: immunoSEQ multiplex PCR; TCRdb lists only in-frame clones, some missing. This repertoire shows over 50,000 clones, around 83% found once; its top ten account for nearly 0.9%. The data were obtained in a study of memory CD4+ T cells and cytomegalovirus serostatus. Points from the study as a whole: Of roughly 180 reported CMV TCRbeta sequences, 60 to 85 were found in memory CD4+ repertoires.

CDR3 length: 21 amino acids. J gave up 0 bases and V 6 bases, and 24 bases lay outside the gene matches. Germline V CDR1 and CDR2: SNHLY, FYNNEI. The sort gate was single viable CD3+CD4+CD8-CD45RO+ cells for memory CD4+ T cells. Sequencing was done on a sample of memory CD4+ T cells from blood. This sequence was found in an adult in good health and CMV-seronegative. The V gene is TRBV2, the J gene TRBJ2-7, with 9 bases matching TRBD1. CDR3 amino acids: CASRTGTGLPTGTISSYEQYF. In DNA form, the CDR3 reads TGTGCCAGCAGGACCGGGACAGGGCTTCCCACGGGGACTATAAGCTCCTACGAGCAGTACTTC.